The sequence of this T cell receptor beta chain was determined in a study of PD-L1 blockade in urothelial cancer. Study overall: Timepoints chosen for blood analysis were 3 weeks (second dose) and 6 weeks after treatment start. T cells were recovered from blood samples at a median of around 150,000.

The V and J ends lost 0 bases and 11 bases respectively, with 14 bases between them. This CDR3 spans 14 amino acids. The germline CDR1 and CDR2 sequences are LGHNA and YSLEER. TCR analog templates of synthetic origin were spiked into each PCR. Data came from immunoSEQ multiplex PCR; TCRdb stores just in-frame clones and leaves some out. The table records more than 45,000 clones, approximately 80% of them present only once. The chain links TRBV4-3 to TRBJ1-5; unclear D gene. This receptor was taken from a man between 65 and 80 years old with urothelial cancer. This material consisted of PBMCs, taken around atezolizumab (anti-PD-L1) treatment. The CDR3 nucleotides are TGCGCCAGCAGCCAAGATCTACAGCCTCGAGCCCAGCATTTT. Translating gives CASSQDLQPRAQHF.